The 9 T cell receptor beta chains below come from one sample, sequenced in a study of cytomegalovirus exposure and HLA in healthy donors. The PCR contained 60 Vbeta and 13 Jbeta primers. TCRdb keeps only in-frame clones here, not all; method: immunoSEQ multiplex PCR. The sample holds 100,000 to 150,000 clones; about four fifths are singletons and the top ten take about 3.5%. The source material was PBMCs. Receptors originate from a man between 40 and 49 years old in good health and CMV-seronegative.

The chain couples TRBV5-1 to TRBJ1-1; no clear D. V lost 1 base to trimming and J lost 0 bases, with 7 bases between them. Per germline, CDR1 SGHRS and CDR2 YFSETQ. The CDR3 consists of 14 residues. The CDR3: CASSLNQMNTEAFF. The CDR3 DNA reads TGCGCCAGCAGCTTGAACCAGATGAACACTGAAGCTTTCTTT. The full variable domain, completed using reference TRBV5-1 and TRBJ1-1, is KAGVTQTPRYLIKTRGQQVTLSCSPISGHRSVSWYQQTPGQGLQFLFEYFSETQRNKGNFPGRFSGRQFSNSRSEMNVSTLELGDSALYLCASSLNQMNTEAFFGQGTRLTVV.

The chain recombines TRBV27 with TRBJ2-1, with 7 bases matching TRBD1. Per germline, CDR1 MNHEY and CDR2 SMNVEV (reference sequence). V was clipped by 2 bases and J by 4 bases; unmatched bases: 5. The CDR3 consists of 15 residues. CDR3 protein: CASSLIGGRYNEQFF. Written as DNA, the CDR3 is TGTGCCAGCAGTTTAATAGGGGGCAGGTACAATGAGCAGTTCTTC.

This rearrangement joins TRBV7-8 to TRBJ1-4, with 7 bases matching TRBD1. The CDR3 length is 14 residues. The trim removed 5 bases at V and 8 bases at J, leaving 8 bases unmatched. The germline V gene has CDR1 SGHVS and CDR2 FQNEAQ. The CDR3 spells CASSLTGEQEKLFF. The CDR3 coding sequence is TGTGCCAGCAGCCTAACAGGGGAGCAGGAAAAACTGTTTTTT.

V and J are TRBV14 and TRBJ1-2; 10 nucleotides agree with TRBD1. The CDR3 has 15 residues. V gave up 2 bases and J gave up 6 bases; unmatched junction bases: 6. From germline, CDR1 is SGHDN and CDR2 FVKESK. CDR3 region: CASSQLDRGSDGYTF. Written as DNA, the CDR3 is TGTGCCAGCAGCCAATTGGACAGGGGGTCGGATGGCTACACCTTC.

The V and J genes are TRBV5-1 and TRBJ1-2, with D unresolved. Germline V gene data show CDR1 as SGHRS and CDR2 as YFSETQ. Trimming took off 0 bases at V and 1 base at J, with 10 bases between the two ends. The CDR3 loop spans 15 amino acids. CDR3 protein: CASSLGGGLNYGYTF. Here the CDR3 DNA reads TGCGCCAGCAGCTTGGGGGGTGGACTTAACTATGGCTACACCTTC.

This clone has just one count. The chain joins TRBV11-2 to TRBJ2-3, with 8 bases lining up with TRBD2. The trim removed 1 base at V and 4 bases at J, leaving 1 base unmatched. Germline CDR1 reads SGHAT; CDR2 reads FQNNGV. The CDR3 extends over 14 amino acids. The CDR3 reads CASSLAGGADTQYF. CDR3 nucleotides: TGTGCCAGCAGCTTAGCGGGGGGGGCAGATACGCAGTATTTT.

The rearrangement links TRBV11-3 to TRBJ2-7; possible D gene TRBD2, 6 bases. CDR1 SGHNT and CDR2 YENEEA come from the germline V gene. The CDR3 loop spans 12 amino acids. V was pared by 1 base and J by 6 bases, with 7 bases between. In nucleotides, the CDR3 is TGTGCCAGCAGCTTAGGCGGGGTCGAGCAGTACTTC. Protein sequence: CASSLGGVEQYF. The full variable domain, in which reference TRBV11-3 and TRBJ2-7 provide the parts outside the CDR3, is EAGVVQSPRYKIIEKKQPVAFWCNPISGHNTLYWYLQNLGQGPELLIRYENEEAVDDSQLPKDRFSAERLKGVDSTLKIQPAELGDSAVYLCASSLGGVEQYFGPGTRLTVT.

V and J are TRBV9 and TRBJ2-5, with a tentative D call TRBD1 (7 bases). V was shortened by 0 bases and J by 2 bases, with 17 bases between the two germline ends. Germline V gene data show CDR1 as SGDLS and CDR2 as YYNGEE. There are 17 residues in the CDR3. The chain's CDR3 is CASSVGRRGLPQETQYF. DNA for the CDR3: TGTGCCAGCAGCGTAGGTCGGAGGGGGCTACCGCAAGAGACCCAGTACTTC.

V gene TRBV4-3 combines with J gene TRBJ1-4; D is undetermined. The ends were cut back, 3 bases at V and 7 bases at J, with 9 bases in the middle. Germline lookup yields CDR1 LGHNA and CDR2 YSLEER. CDR3 length: 13 amino acids. CDR3 sequence (DNA): TGCGCCAGCAGCCAGGTCAGCGGTGAAAAACTGTTTTTT. It encodes CASSQVSGEKLFF.